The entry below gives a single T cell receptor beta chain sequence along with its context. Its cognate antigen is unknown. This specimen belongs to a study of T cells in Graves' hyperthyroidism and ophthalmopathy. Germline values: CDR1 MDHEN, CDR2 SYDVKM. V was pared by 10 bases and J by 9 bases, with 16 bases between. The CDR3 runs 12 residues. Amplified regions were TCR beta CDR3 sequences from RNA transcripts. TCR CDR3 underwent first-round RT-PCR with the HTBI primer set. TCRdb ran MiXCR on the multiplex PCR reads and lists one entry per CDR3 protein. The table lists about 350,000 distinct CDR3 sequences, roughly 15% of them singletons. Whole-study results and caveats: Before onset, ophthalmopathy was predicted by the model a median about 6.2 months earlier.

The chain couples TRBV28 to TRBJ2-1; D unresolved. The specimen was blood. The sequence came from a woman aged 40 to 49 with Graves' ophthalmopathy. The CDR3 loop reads CATIDSGGEQFF. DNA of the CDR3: TGTGCCACCATCGACTCTGGCGGTGAGCAGTTCTTC.